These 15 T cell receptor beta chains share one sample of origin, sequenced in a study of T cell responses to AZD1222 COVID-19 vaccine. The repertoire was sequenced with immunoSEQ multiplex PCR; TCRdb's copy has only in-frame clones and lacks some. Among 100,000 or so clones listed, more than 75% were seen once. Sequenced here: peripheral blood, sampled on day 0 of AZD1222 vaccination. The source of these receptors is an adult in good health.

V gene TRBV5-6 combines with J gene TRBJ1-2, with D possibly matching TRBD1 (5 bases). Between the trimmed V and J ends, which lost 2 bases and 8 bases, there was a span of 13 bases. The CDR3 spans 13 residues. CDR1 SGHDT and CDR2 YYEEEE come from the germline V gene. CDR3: CASSFADSGGYTF. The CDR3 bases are TGTGCCAGCAGCTTTGCCGACAGTGGGGGCTACACCTTC.

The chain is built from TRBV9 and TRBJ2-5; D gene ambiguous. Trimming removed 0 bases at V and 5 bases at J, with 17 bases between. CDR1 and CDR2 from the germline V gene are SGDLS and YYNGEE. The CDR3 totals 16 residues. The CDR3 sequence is CASSVAVSRPYETQYF. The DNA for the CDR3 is TGTGCCAGCAGCGTAGCTGTTTCGAGGCCCTACGAGACCCAGTACTTC.

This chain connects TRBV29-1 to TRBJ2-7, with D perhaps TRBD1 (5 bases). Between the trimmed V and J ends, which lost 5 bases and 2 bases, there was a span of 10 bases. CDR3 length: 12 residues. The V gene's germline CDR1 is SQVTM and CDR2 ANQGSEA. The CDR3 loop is CSVFDRPYEQYF. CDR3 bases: TGCAGCGTTTTCGACAGACCCTACGAGCAGTACTTC.

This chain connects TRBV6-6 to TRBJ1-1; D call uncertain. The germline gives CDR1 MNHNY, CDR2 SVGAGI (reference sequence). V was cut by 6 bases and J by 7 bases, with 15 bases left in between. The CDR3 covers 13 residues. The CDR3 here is CASRTISLSEAFF. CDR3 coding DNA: TGTGCCAGCAGGACTATCTCGTTGAGTGAAGCTTTCTTT.

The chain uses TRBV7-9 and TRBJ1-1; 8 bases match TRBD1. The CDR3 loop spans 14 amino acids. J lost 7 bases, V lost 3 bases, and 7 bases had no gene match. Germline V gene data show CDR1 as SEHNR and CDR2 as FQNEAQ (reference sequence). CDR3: CASSLGRGPDEAFF. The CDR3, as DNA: TGTGCCAGCAGCTTGGGCAGGGGGCCGGATGAAGCTTTCTTT.

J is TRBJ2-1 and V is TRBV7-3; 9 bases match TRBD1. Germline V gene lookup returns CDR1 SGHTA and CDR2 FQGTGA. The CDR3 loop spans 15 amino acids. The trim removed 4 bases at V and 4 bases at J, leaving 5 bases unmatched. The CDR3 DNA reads TGTGCCAGCAGCTCCATCGGGACAGGGTACAATGAGCAGTTCTTC. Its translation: CASSSIGTGYNEQFF.

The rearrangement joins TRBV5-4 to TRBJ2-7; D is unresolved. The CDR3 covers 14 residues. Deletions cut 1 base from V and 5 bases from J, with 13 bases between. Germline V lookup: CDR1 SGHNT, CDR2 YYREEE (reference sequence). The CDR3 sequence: CASSLQGRGNEQYF. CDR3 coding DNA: TGTGCCAGCAGCTTGCAAGGCCGCGGAAACGAGCAGTACTTC.

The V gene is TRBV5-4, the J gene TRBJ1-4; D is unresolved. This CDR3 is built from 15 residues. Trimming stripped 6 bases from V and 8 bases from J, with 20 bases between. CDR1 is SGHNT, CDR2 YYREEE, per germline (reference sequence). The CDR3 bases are TGTGCCAGCACCCACGCTGGAGGGCCCAGCGAAAAACTGTTTTTT. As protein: CASTHAGGPSEKLFF.

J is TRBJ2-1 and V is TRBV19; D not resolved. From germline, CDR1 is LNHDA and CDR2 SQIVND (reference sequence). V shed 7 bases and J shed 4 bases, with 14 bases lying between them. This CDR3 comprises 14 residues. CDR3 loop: CASTRMASYNEQFF. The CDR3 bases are TGTGCCAGTACTCGGATGGCATCATACAATGAGCAGTTCTTC.

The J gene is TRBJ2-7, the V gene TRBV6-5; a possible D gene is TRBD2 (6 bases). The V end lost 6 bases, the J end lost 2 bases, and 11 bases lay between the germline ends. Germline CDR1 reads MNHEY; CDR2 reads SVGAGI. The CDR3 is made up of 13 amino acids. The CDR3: CASRPGSTYEQYF. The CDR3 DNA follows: TGTGCCAGCAGACCCGGGAGTACCTACGAGCAGTACTTC.

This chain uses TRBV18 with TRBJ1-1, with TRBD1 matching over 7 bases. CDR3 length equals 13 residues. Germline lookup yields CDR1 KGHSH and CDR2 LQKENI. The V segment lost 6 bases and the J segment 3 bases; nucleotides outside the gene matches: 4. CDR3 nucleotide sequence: TGTGCCAGCTCTCAGGGGGAGGACACTGAAGCTTTCTTT. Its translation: CASSQGEDTEAFF.

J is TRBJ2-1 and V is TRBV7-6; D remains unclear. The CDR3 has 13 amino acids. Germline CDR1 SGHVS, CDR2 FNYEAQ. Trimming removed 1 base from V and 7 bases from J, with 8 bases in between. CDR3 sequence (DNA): TGTGCCAGCAGCTTAGTTGTAGTGAATGAGCAGTTCTTC. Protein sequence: CASSLVVVNEQFF.

The CDR3 DNA follows: TGTGCCATCACCCCACAGGTTACGCATGGCTACACCTTC. It encodes CAITPQVTHGYTF. The chain carries TRBV6-2 or TRBV6-3 and TRBJ1-2; possible D gene TRBD1, 5 bases. The germline V and J ends were trimmed by 10 bases and 6 bases, with 18 bases remaining between them. Germline V gene sequence: CDR1 MNHEY, CDR2 SVGEGT. CDR3 length: 13 residues.

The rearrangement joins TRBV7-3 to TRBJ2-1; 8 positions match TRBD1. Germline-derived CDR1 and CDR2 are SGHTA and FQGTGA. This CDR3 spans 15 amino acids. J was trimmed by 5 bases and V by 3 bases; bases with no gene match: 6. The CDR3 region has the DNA TGTGCCAGCAGCTTCACAGGGGGTTCGAACAATGAGCAGTTCTTC. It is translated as CASSFTGGSNNEQFF.

This CDR3 reads CASSLDGGHYTQYF. The DNA for the CDR3 is TGTGCCAGCAGCTTAGACGGGGGTCATTATACGCAGTATTTT. J is TRBJ2-3 and V is TRBV7-2; perhaps TRBD2 as D (6 bases). Trimming removed 1 base at V and 7 bases at J, with 12 bases between. The CDR3 loop spans 14 amino acids. Germline CDR1 reads SGHTA; CDR2 reads FQGNSA.